This record covers a single T cell receptor (beta chain). This record comes from a study of blood T cell repertoires in COVID-19. TCRdb's copy holds only in-frame clones and misses some; the assay was immunoSEQ multiplex PCR. The data contain about 220,000 clones, about 90% of them singletons. Per germline, CDR1 SGHVS and CDR2 FNYEAQ. The trim removed 2 bases at V and 6 bases at J, leaving 4 bases unmatched. This CDR3 spans 16 amino acids. The sequencing input was peripheral blood. The source of this sequence is a man aged 35-49 years with active or convalescent COVID-19. This chain links TRBV7-6 with TRBJ2-1, with 13 bases identical to TRBD2. CDR3 in amino acids: CASSLYGLAGVNEQFF. The CDR3 nucleotides read TGTGCCAGCAGCTTATATGGACTAGCGGGGGTCAATGAGCAGTTCTTC.